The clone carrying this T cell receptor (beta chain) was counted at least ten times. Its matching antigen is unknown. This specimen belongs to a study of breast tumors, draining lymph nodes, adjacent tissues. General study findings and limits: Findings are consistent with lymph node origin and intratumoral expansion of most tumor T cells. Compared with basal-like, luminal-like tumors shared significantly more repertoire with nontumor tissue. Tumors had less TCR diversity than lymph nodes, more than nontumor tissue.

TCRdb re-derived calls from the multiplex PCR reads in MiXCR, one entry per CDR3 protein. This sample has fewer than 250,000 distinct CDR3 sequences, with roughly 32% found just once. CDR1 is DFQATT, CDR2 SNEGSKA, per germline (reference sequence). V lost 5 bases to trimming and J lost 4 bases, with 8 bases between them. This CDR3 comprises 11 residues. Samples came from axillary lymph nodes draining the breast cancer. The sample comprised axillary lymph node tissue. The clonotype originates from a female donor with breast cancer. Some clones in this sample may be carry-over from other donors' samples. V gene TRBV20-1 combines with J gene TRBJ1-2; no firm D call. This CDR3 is CSAEGGYGYTF. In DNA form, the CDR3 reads TGCAGTGCTGAGGGTGGCTATGGCTACACCTTC.